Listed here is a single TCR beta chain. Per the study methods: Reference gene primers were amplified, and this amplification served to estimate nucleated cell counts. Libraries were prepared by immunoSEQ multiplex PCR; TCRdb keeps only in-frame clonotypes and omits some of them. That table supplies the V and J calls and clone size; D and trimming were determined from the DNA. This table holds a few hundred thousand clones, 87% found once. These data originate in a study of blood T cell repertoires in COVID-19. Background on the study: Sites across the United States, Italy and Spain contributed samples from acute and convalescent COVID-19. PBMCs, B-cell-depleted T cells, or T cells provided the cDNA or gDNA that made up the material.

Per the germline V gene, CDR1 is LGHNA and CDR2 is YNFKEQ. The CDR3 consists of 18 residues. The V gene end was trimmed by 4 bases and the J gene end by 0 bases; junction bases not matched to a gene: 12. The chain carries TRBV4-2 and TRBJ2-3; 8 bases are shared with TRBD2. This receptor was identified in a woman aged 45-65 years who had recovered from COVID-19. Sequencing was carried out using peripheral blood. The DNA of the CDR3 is TGTGCCAGCAGCCTGCAACGTCGGGGGGGAACTAGCACAGATACGCAGTATTTT. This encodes CASSLQRRGGTSTDTQYF.